The sample holds many counts of the clone carrying this T cell receptor (beta chain). Its specificity is unknown. Per the germline V gene, CDR1 is SGHNT and CDR2 is YENEEA. The CDR3 covers 17 residues. With 5 bases clipped from V and 0 bases from J, the junction kept 13 bases outside the gene matches. The sample originates from a study of T cell repertoires in cytomegalovirus infection. Turning to the study itself: Public TCR beta signatures indicated both CMV infection and matching HLA type. Broader study findings: What dominated the ex vivo response were HLA-C-restricted CMV-specific TCR beta clonotypes.

TCRdb re-called the reads with MiXCR, one entry per CDR3 protein. In the table there are about 47,000 distinct CDR3 sequences, nearly 20% of which are singletons. The chain is built from TRBV11-3 and TRBJ2-7, with 7 bases that match TRBD1. Source: CD8+ T cells from cultured PBMCs, taken from culture after CMV antigen stimulation. The source of this sequence is a human donor in good health (CMV status not recorded). Some clones in this sample may be carry-over from other donors' samples. CDR3 bases: TGTGCCAGCAGCCCCCGTCCCACCAGGGGGATCTCCTACGAGCAGTACTTC. Translated: CASSPRPTRGISYEQYF. Together with reference TRBV11-3 and TRBJ2-7, the CDR3 gives the full variable domain: EAGVVQSPRYKIIEKKQPVAFWCNPISGHNTLYWYLQNLGQGPELLIRYENEEAVDDSQLPKDRFSAERLKGVDSTLKIQPAELGDSAVYLCASSPRPTRGISYEQYFGPGTRLTVT.